The TCR beta chain described here comes from a study of T cell repertoires in cytomegalovirus infection. Study-level information: An indication of both CMV infection and matching HLA type came from public TCR beta signatures. Whole-study results and caveats: Dominating the ex vivo response were TCR beta clonotypes that were CMV-specific and HLA-C-restricted. There were carriers of CMV plus the relevant HLA, and cumulative public TCR beta family frequency identified them.

Using its own MiXCR run on the reads, TCRdb lists one record per CDR3 protein. The repertoire consists of over 300,000 distinct CDR3 sequences, with around a tenth occurring once and the leading ten covering 3.5% to 4.5%. Germline values: CDR1 LGHNA, CDR2 YSLEER. V lost 0 bases to trimming and J lost 2 bases, with 11 bases between them. CDR3 length: 17 amino acids. Comment on this clonotype: Its matching antigen is unknown.

This TCR derives from a human donor in good health (CMV status not recorded). Some clones in this sample may be carry-over from other donors' samples. V gene TRBV4-3 combines with J gene TRBJ2-6; no definite D call. Sequencing was done on a sample of PBMCs. CDR3 loop: CASSQEISLAGANVLTF. In DNA, the CDR3 is TGCGCCAGCAGCCAAGAGATTAGCCTAGCTGGGGCCAACGTCCTGACTTTC.